This passage covers 14 T cell receptor beta chains from one sample sequenced in a study of T cells in Graves' hyperthyroidism and ophthalmopathy. RNA transcripts provided the source from which TCR beta CDR3 regions were amplified. HTBI primers were used for first-round RT-PCR of the TCR CDR3. MiXCR, applied by TCRdb to the multiplex PCR reads, yields one record per CDR3 protein. The sample lists some 500,000 distinct CDR3 sequences, over 13% occurring once. Sequenced material: blood. Receptors originate from a woman aged 18 to 35 with Graves' hyperthyroidism.

The chain has TRBV11-3 and TRBJ2-1; TRBD2 agrees at 14 bases. Trimming at V came to 3 bases and at J to 8 bases, leaving 9 bases not matched to a gene. Per the germline V gene, CDR1 is SGHNT and CDR2 is YENEEA. The CDR3 contains 17 residues. CDR3 in amino acids: CASSFSHATSGRDEQFF. Written as DNA, the CDR3 is TGTGCCAGCAGCTTCTCACATGCGACTAGCGGGAGGGATGAGCAGTTCTTC.

J is TRBJ1-1 and V is TRBV12-5; a weak D match, TRBD1 (5 bases). Germline CDR1 is LGHNT and CDR2 is FRNRAP. The V gene lost 6 bases and the J gene lost 11 bases, with 16 bases spanning the gap. The CDR3 loop spans 12 amino acids. The CDR3 here is CASGHGTAPAFF. The CDR3 DNA reads as TGTGCTAGTGGCCATGGGACCGCTCCTGCTTTCTTT.

At least ten counts were recorded for this clonotype. The CDR3 protein is CASSYHLAGTSGRAVHEQYF. The CDR3 DNA is TGTGCCAGCAGCTACCACCTGGCCGGGACTAGCGGGAGGGCCGTTCACGAGCAGTACTTC. The rearrangement joins TRBV11-2 to TRBJ2-7; 16 bases line up with TRBD2. The V gene's germline CDR1 is SGHAT and CDR2 FQNNGV. V dropped 4 bases and J dropped 5; count of bases not matched to a gene: 17. This CDR3 is 20 amino acids long.

This clonotype was seen at least ten times. The rearrangement joins TRBV24-1 to TRBJ2-7; 9 nucleotides line up with TRBD1. The junction had 18 bases not matched to a gene; V was cut back by 4 bases and J by 3 bases. The CDR3 spans 19 residues. CDR1 KGHDR and CDR2 SFDVKD come from the germline V gene. CDR3 DNA: TGTGCCACCAGTGAGGCGGGACAGGGATCGTCAGAGCAACACTACGAGCAGTACTTC. This translates into CATSEAGQGSSEQHYEQYF.

This clonotype was seen ten or more times. The chain recombines TRBV6-2 or TRBV6-3 with TRBJ2-3; 7 bases are a match to TRBD2. Trimming at V came to 3 bases and at J to 1 base, leaving 7 bases not matched to a gene. Germline CDR1 MNHEY, CDR2 SVGEGT. The CDR3 has 16 residues. Here the CDR3 reads CASSYGAGDRTDTQYF. CDR3 DNA: TGTGCCAGCAGTTATGGGGCGGGAGACCGCACAGATACGCAGTATTTT.

The count of this clonotype is one. With a much larger clone just one base away, this may be a read error. This chain uses TRBV28 with TRBJ2-2, with D possibly matching TRBD2 (5 bases). This CDR3 is built from 16 residues. CDR1 MDHEN and CDR2 SYDVKM come from the germline V gene. Trimming left V 3 bases short and J 2 bases short, with 13 bases between. CDR3 DNA: TGTGCCAGCAGTTTCCTAGACGGGGTAAACACCGGGGAGCTGTTTTTT. Amino acids: CASSFLDGVNTGELFF.

There are many counts of this clonotype. The rearrangement joins TRBV27 to TRBJ2-6; D not certain. Germline CDR1 is MNHEY and CDR2 is SMNVEV (reference sequence). This CDR3 has 14 amino acids. V dropped 7 bases and J dropped 2 bases, with 9 bases sitting between them. The CDR3 here is CASTPEPGANVLTF. The CDR3 coding sequence is TGTGCCAGCACCCCTGAACCTGGGGCCAACGTCCTGACTTTC.

In regard to this clonotype: It may be a read error: a sequence one base away is much more abundant. This chain connects TRBV7-2 to TRBJ2-7; the match to TRBD1 covers 8 bases. The trim removed 5 bases at V and 2 bases at J, leaving 8 bases unmatched. CDR1 is SGHTA and CDR2 is FQGNSA in the germline V gene. This CDR3 has 15 amino acids. Here the CDR3 DNA reads TGTGCCAGCAGCCTCAGACAGGGGACAACCTACGAGCAGTACGTC. Translating it yields CASSLRQGTTYEQYV.

This clonotype was observed a handful of times. The chain is built from TRBV6-1 and TRBJ1-1; D gene uncertain. The germline CDR1 and CDR2 sequences are MNHNS and SASEGT. This CDR3 is built from 14 residues. V lost 3 bases to trimming and J lost 1 base, with 9 bases between them. The CDR3 DNA reads as TGTGCCAGCAGTGACGGTCGGCAGAACACTGAAGCTTTCTTT. Its protein is CASSDGRQNTEAFF.

CDR3 sequence: CASKLAGISTDTQYF. The CDR3 region has the DNA TGTGCCAGCAAACTAGCGGGTATTAGCACAGATACGCAGTATTTT. The gene calls are TRBV6-1 and TRBJ2-3, with 9 bases that match TRBD2. Per the germline V gene, CDR1 is MNHNS and CDR2 is SASEGT. The J segment lost 0 bases and the V segment lost 7 bases, leaving 5 bases of the junction unmatched. The CDR3 extends over 15 amino acids.

Remarks on this clonotype: A much more abundant neighbour one base away suggests this may be a read error. The chain employs TRBV11-3 and TRBJ2-1, with D possibly matching TRBD2 (5 bases). Germline-derived CDR1 and CDR2 are SGHNT and YENEEA. The CDR3 spans 13 residues. The CDR3, as DNA: TGTGCCAGCATCTTAGTGGGGTCGGGAGAGCAGTTCTTC. Amino acid sequence: CASILVGSGEQFF.

This sequence joins TRBV5-1 and TRBJ2-1, with TRBD2 matching over 14 bases. This CDR3 contains 17 residues. Losses at the gene ends were 2 bases for V and 6 bases for J; bases not matched to a gene: 7. The germline gives CDR1 SGHRS, CDR2 YFSETQ. The CDR3 loop is CASSLRPGLAGVNEQFF. CDR3 DNA sequence: TGCGCCAGCAGCTTACGACCGGGACTAGCGGGAGTCAATGAGCAGTTCTTC.

This clonotype came up many times. The rearrangement uses TRBV6-2 or TRBV6-3 and TRBJ2-1, with TRBD2 as a possible D gene (6 bases). Germline CDR1 reads MNHEY; CDR2 reads SVGEGT. The CDR3 is made up of 15 amino acids. Trimming took off 4 bases at V and 2 bases at J, with 12 bases between the two ends. The CDR3 sequence: CASSFGLSTYNEQFF. For the CDR3, the DNA is TGTGCCAGCAGTTTCGGACTATCGACCTACAATGAGCAGTTCTTC.

This clonotype was recorded a few times. This chain connects TRBV14 to TRBJ1-3; D uncertain. The V end was cut by 5 bases, the J end by 11 bases, with 13 bases between. The CDR3 runs to 12 residues. CDR1 is SGHDN and CDR2 is FVKESK in the germline V gene. The CDR3 DNA follows: TGTGCCAGCAGCACCACCGGGAGGGCCATATATTTT. Translating gives CASSTTGRAIYF.